Each of the 4 T cell receptor beta chains below was sequenced from the same sample in a study of CD8 T cells in Susac syndrome. Random-hexamer reverse transcription was applied to about 0.45 to 1 ug RNA. TCRdb re-called the immunoSEQ multiplex PCR reads through MiXCR, storing one row per CDR3 protein. The sample carries 250,000 to 300,000 distinct CDR3 sequences, 65% to 90% recorded once. The material sequenced was CD8+ T cells from PBMCs. The receptors were sampled from a human donor with multiple sclerosis.

This clonotype was observed a handful of times. This chain connects TRBV6-6 to TRBJ1-2; tentatively, D is TRBD1 (5 bases). The CDR3 covers 14 residues. Trimming shortened V by 2 bases and J by 8 bases, and 15 bases separated the two germline ends. Per germline, CDR1 MNHNY and CDR2 SVGAGI (reference sequence). CDR3 sequence (DNA): TGTGCCAGCAGTTACGGGGGTGGACTACGCGGCTACACCTTC. Its translation is CASSYGGGLRGYTF.

This clonotype came up once. The chain recombines TRBV19 with TRBJ1-5; a possible D gene is TRBD1 (5 bases). Trimming cost V 3 bases and J 2 bases, with 11 bases left between them. Germline CDR1 reads LNHDA; CDR2 reads SQIVND (reference sequence). The CDR3 has 15 amino acids. The CDR3 DNA sequence: TGTGCCAGTAGTATTCAGGGTAGCGGCAATCAGCCCCAGCATTTT. This sequence encodes CASSIQGSGNQPQHF. The whole variable domain, filled in from reference TRBV19 and TRBJ1-5, reads DGGITQSPKYLFRKEGQNVTLSCEQNLNHDAMYWYRQDPGQGLRLIYYSQIVNDFQKGDIAEGYSVSREKKESFPLTVTSAQKNPTAFYLCASSIQGSGNQPQHFGDGTRLSIL.

V usage is TRBV27 and J usage is TRBJ2-2; no clear D. Per the germline V gene, CDR1 is MNHEY and CDR2 is SMNVEV (reference sequence). Trimming stripped 0 bases from V and 8 bases from J, with 7 bases between. CDR3 length: 13 residues. The chain's CDR3 is CASSLSLDGELFF. CDR3 DNA: TGTGCCAGCAGTTTATCGTTGGATGGGGAGCTGTTTTTT.

The V call is TRBV11-2, the J call TRBJ1-2; D unclear. V was trimmed by 6 bases and J by 4 bases, leaving 12 bases between them. The length of the CDR3 is 13 residues. Germline V gene sequence: CDR1 SGHAT, CDR2 FQNNGV. The CDR3 DNA reads as TGTGCCAGCAGACAGACGCCTTTCTATGGCTACACCTTC. Protein product: CASRQTPFYGYTF.